This entry is about one TCR beta chain. What it binds is unknown. Assay used: immunoSEQ multiplex PCR; TCRdb lists only in-frame clones, some missing. This sample yields hundreds of thousands of clones, of which roughly 96% are seen a single time; roughly 0.1% belongs to the top ten. From germline, CDR1 is MGHRA and CDR2 YSYEKL. The CDR3 totals 19 residues. The J segment lost 0 bases and the V segment lost 4 bases, leaving 17 bases of the junction unmatched. As defined, naive CD8 cells were CD45RO-negative and positively selected for CCR7, with terminally differentiated effector memory CD45RA+ cells excluded. This record comes from a study of shared clonotypes between healthy human individuals. Findings and limits, study-wide: It was the non-shared clonotypes that had lower generation probabilities than clonotypes shared by all four donors.

The rearrangement joins TRBV4-1 to TRBJ2-7, with TRBD1 identical over 8 bases. The receptor's source is a woman between 25 and 40 years old in good health. Sequenced sample: naive CD8+ T cells sorted from blood. CDR3 in amino acids: CASSPLGTGGTASSYEQYF. The CDR3 coding sequence is TGCGCCAGCAGCCCACTTGGAACAGGGGGGACAGCTAGCTCCTACGAGCAGTACTTC.